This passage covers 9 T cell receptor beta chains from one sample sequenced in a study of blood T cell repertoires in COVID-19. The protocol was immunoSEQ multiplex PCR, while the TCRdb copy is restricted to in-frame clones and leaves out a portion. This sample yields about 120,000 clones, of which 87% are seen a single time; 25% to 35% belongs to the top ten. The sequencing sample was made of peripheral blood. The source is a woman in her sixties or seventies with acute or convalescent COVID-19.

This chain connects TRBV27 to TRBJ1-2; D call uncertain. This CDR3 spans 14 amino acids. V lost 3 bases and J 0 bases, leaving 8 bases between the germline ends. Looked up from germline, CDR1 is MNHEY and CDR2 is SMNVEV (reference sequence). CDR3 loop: CASSFSGANYGYTF. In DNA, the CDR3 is TGTGCCAGCAGTTTCTCGGGAGCTAACTATGGCTACACCTTC.

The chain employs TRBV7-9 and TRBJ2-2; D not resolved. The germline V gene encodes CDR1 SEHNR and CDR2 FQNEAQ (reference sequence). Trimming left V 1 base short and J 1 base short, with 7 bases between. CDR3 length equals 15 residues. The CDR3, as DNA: TGTGCCAGCAGCTTAGGACACGGGAACACCGGGGAGCTGTTTTTT. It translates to CASSLGHGNTGELFF.

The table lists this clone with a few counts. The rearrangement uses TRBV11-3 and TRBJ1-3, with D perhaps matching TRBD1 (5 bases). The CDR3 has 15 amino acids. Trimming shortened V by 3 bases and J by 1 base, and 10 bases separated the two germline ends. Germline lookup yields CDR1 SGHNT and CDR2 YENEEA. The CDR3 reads CASSFGAASGNTIYF. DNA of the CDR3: TGTGCCAGCAGCTTTGGGGCAGCTTCTGGAAACACCATATATTTT.

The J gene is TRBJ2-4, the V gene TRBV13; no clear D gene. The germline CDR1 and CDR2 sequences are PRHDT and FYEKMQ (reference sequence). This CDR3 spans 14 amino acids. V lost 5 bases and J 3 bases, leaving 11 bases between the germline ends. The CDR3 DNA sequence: TGTGCCAGCAGCCCACAAGGAGTCAAAAACATTCAGTACTTC. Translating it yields CASSPQGVKNIQYF.

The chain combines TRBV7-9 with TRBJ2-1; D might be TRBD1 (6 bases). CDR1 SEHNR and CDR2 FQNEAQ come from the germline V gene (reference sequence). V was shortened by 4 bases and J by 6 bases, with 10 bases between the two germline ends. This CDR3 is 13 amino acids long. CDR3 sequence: CASSYGQSNEQFF. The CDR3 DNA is TGTGCCAGCAGCTACGGACAGAGCAATGAGCAGTTCTTC.

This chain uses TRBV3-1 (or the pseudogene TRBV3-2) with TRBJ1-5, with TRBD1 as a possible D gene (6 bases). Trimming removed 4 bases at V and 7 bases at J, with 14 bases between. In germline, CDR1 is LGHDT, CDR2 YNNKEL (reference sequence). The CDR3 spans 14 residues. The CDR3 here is CASSPTGSGQPQHF. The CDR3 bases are TGTGCCAGCAGCCCCACAGGGTCAGGCCAGCCCCAGCATTTT.

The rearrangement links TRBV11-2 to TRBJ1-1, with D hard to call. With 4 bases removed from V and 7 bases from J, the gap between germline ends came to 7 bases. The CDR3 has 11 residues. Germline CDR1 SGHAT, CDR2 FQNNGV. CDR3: CASSSFVEAFF. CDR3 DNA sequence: TGTGCCAGCAGCTCCTTTGTTGAAGCTTTCTTT. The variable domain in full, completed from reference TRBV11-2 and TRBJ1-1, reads EAGVAQSPRYKIIEKRQSVAFWCNPISGHATLYWYQQILGQGPKLLIQFQNNGVVDDSQLPKDRFSAERLKGVDSTLKIQPAKLEDSAVYLCASSSFVEAFFGQGTRLTVV.

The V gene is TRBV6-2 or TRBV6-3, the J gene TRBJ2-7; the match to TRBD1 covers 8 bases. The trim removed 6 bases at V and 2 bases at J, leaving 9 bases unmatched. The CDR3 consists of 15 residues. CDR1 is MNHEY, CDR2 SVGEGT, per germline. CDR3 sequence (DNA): TGTGCCAGCAGCCGCCTCGGACAGGGAGCCTACGAGCAGTACTTC. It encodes CASSRLGQGAYEQYF.

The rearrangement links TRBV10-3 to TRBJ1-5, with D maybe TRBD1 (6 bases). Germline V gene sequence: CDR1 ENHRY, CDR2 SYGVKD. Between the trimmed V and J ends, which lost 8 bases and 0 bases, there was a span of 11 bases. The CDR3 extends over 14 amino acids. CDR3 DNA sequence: TGTGCCATCGGGGGGGCCAATAGCAATCAGCCCCAGCATTTT. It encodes CAIGGANSNQPQHF.